These 29 T cell receptor beta chains share one sample of origin, sequenced in a study of blood T cells in healthy people across ages. The authors ran a second PCR of about 6 to 11 cycles using a sample-barcoded 5' primer and a J-beta primer mix. Each CDR3 protein is one row after TCRdb ran MiXCR on the 5' RACE reads. The sample records some 1.6 million distinct CDR3 sequences, about 31% being singletons. Material for sequencing was blood. The receptor set was obtained from a woman aged 25 to 39 in good health.

Worth noting for this clonotype: Compared with germline, one end of the junction differs, possibly owing to a read error. This chain uses TRBV7-3 with TRBJ1-1; 7 bases agree with TRBD1. The germline V gene has CDR1 SGHTA and CDR2 FQGTGA. The CDR3 is made up of 14 amino acids. The CDR3 DNA follows: TGTGCCAACAGCTTAAGACAGGGTGGCACTGAAGCTTTCTTT. It encodes CANSLRQGGTEAFF.

This clonotype has more than one count but fewer than ten. The J gene is TRBJ2-1, the V gene TRBV6-5; TRBD2 aligns across 9 bases. The CDR3 runs 16 residues. From germline, CDR1 is MNHEY and CDR2 SVGAGI. Unmatched junction bases numbered 10, after V lost 0 bases and J lost 10 bases. CDR3 nucleotides: TGTGCCAGCAGTTACTCGATAGGCCTAGCGGGGAGCGAGCAGTTCTTC. Encoded protein: CASSYSIGLAGSEQFF.

The rearrangement uses TRBV29-1 and TRBJ2-5, with D perhaps matching TRBD1 (6 bases). Germline assignment: CDR1 SQVTM and CDR2 ANQGSEA. V was clipped by 4 bases and J by 0 bases, with 21 bases between them. The CDR3 is 17 amino acids. Here the CDR3 DNA reads TGCAGCGTTGTAGGTCAGGGGAACCCTAAGTACCAAGAGACCCAGTACTTC. This codes for CSVVGQGNPKYQETQYF.

Turning to this clonotype: Possible read error: a much larger clone is one base away. V gene TRBV29-1 combines with J gene TRBJ2-7; the match to TRBD1 covers 9 bases. Germline loops: CDR1 SQVTM, CDR2 ANQGSEA. The CDR3 totals 13 residues. With 4 bases clipped from V and 5 bases from J, the junction kept 6 bases outside the gene matches. CDR3 coding DNA: TGCAGCGTTGGGGGACAGGGACAACACGAGCAGTACTTC. It encodes CSVGGQGQHEQYF.

The CDR3 loop reads CASSYSGEYETQYF. The DNA of the CDR3 is TGTGCCAGCAGTTACTCCGGGGAGTATGAGACCCAGTACTTC. The chain uses TRBV6-5 and TRBJ2-5, with D possibly matching TRBD2 (5 bases). Looked up from germline, CDR1 is MNHEY and CDR2 is SVGAGI. The length of the CDR3 is 14 residues. The V end was cut by 0 bases, the J end by 5 bases, with 10 bases between.

In regard to this clonotype: A much larger clone sits a single nucleotide away, making a read error possible. The CDR3 sequence is CSARILPGKTQYF. The CDR3 DNA reads as TGCAGTGCTAGGATCCTGCCGGGGAAGACCCAGTACTTC. The chain joins TRBV20-1 to TRBJ2-5, with D tentatively TRBD2 (5 bases). The germline gives CDR1 DFQATT, CDR2 SNEGSKA (reference sequence). There are 13 residues in the CDR3. The V and J ends lost 3 bases and 6 bases respectively, with 14 bases between them.

The chain is built from TRBV24-1 and TRBJ2-3; 15 bases align to TRBD2. Germline V gene sequence: CDR1 KGHDR, CDR2 SFDVKD. The CDR3 is 18 residues long. V lost 4 bases to trimming and J lost 5 bases; unmatched junction nucleotides: 9. CDR3 nucleotides: TGTGCCACCAGTGACCCCTCTACGGGACTAGCGGGAGGAGATACGCAGTATTTT. It translates to CATSDPSTGLAGGDTQYF.

There are a few counts of this clonotype. The chain joins TRBV6-5 to TRBJ1-5; 11 nucleotides agree with TRBD1. CDR1 and CDR2 from the germline V gene are MNHEY and SVGAGI. This CDR3 comprises 15 residues. Trimming at V came to 0 bases and at J to 6 bases, leaving 1 base not matched to a gene. The CDR3 protein is CASSYSGTGGQPQHF. The DNA of the CDR3 is TGTGCCAGCAGTTACTCGGGGACAGGGGGTCAGCCCCAGCATTTT.

The V gene is TRBV7-9, the J gene TRBJ2-3; 9 bases are a match to TRBD1. The CDR3 runs 15 residues. CDR1 and CDR2 (germline): SEHNR, FQNEAQ (reference sequence). With V trimmed by 7 bases and J by 4 bases, 9 bases remained unmatched. The CDR3 DNA reads TGTGCCAGCAAGGGAGGGGACAGGGTGGCAGATACGCAGTATTTT. Translating it yields CASKGGDRVADTQYF.

This clonotype is a singleton in its sample. The genes are TRBV6-5 and TRBJ2-1; D unresolved. V was clipped by 6 bases and J by 0 bases, with 15 bases between them. Germline V gene data show CDR1 as MNHEY and CDR2 as SVGAGI. This CDR3 region has 16 residues. The CDR3 nucleotides read TGTGCCAGCAGAAACCTCGGAGCCCCCTCCTACAATGAGCAGTTCTTC. Its protein is CASRNLGAPSYNEQFF.

This sequence joins TRBV7-3 and TRBJ2-5, with a possible D match to TRBD1 (6 bases). V lost 4 bases and J 2 bases, leaving 17 bases between the germline ends. There are 16 residues in the CDR3. CDR1 and CDR2 (germline): SGHTA, FQGTGA. CDR3: CASSWMRGSAQETQYF. The CDR3 bases are TGTGCCAGCAGCTGGATGAGGGGGAGCGCACAAGAGACCCAGTACTTC. Variable domain in full (rest from reference TRBV7-3 and TRBJ2-5): GAGVSQTPSNKVTEKGKYVELRCDPISGHTALYWYRQSLGQGPEFLIYFQGTGAADDSGLPNDRFFAVRPEGSVSTLKIQRTERGDSAVYLCASSWMRGSAQETQYFGPGTRLLVL.

The V gene is TRBV5-1, the J gene TRBJ2-6, with D unclear. CDR1 and CDR2 from the germline V gene are SGHRS and YFSETQ. Trimming pared 4 bases from V and 0 bases from J, leaving 8 bases between. The CDR3 covers 15 residues. The CDR3 reads CASSEFPSGANVLTF. In DNA form, the CDR3 reads TGCGCCAGCAGCGAGTTCCCCTCTGGGGCCAACGTCCTGACTTTC.

As to this clonotype: A read error is possible here, since a much larger clone lies one base away. The V and J genes are TRBV7-9 and TRBJ2-5; unclear D gene. Germline-derived CDR1 and CDR2 are SEHNR and FQNEAQ (reference sequence). V lost 4 bases and J lost 5, with 14 bases in between. The CDR3 consists of 14 residues. The CDR3 region has the DNA TGTGCCAGCAGCTCCGGCCCTTGGTGCGAGACCCAGTACTTC. This gives the protein CASSSGPWCETQYF. The entire variable domain, with the rest obtained from reference TRBV7-9 and TRBJ2-5, is as follows: DTGVSQNPRHKITKRGQNVTFRCDPISEHNRLYWYRQTLGQGPEFLTYFQNEAQLEKSRLLSDRFSAERPKGSFSTLEIQRTEQGDSAMYLCASSSGPWCETQYFGPGTRLLVL.

This clonotype has a count of ten or more. This chain joins TRBV29-1 and TRBJ2-3; tentative D call: TRBD2 (6 bases). The CDR3 is 14 amino acids. V was cut by 6 bases and J by 0 bases, with 13 bases left in between. From germline, CDR1 is SQVTM and CDR2 ANQGSEA. Here the CDR3 reads CSVRSSDSTDTQYF. DNA for the CDR3: TGCAGCGTGCGGTCTAGCGATAGCACAGATACGCAGTATTTT.

The J gene is TRBJ1-4, the V gene TRBV30, with D unclear. Per germline, CDR1 GTSNPN and CDR2 SVGIG (reference sequence). V gave up 2 bases and J gave up 4 bases, with 5 bases separating them. CDR3 size: 12 residues. As DNA, the CDR3 is TGTGCCTGGAGTTTACATAATGAAAAACTGTTTTTT. Translation: CAWSLHNEKLFF.

V and J are TRBV6-6 and TRBJ2-1; either TRBD1 or TRBD2 may supply D (5 bases each). Germline lookup yields CDR1 MNHNY and CDR2 SVGAGI (reference sequence). This CDR3 has 13 amino acids. The germline V and J ends were trimmed by 5 bases and 6 bases, with 11 bases remaining between them. DNA of the CDR3: TGTGCCAGCAGTGCCGGGGCCTCCAATGAGCAGTTCTTC. It codes for CASSAGASNEQFF.

With regard to this clonotype: Its ends do not fully match the called genes, so a read error is possible. The chain links TRBV29-1 to TRBJ2-1; 10 bases line up with TRBD2. The CDR3 runs 15 residues. CDR1 SQVTM and CDR2 ANQGSEA come from the germline V gene. The CDR3 DNA reads as TGCAACGTTGAAAGACGAAGCGGGAGGGCGAATGAGCAGTTCTTC. Translating it yields CNVERRSGRANEQFF.

This clonotype was seen a handful of times. The chain joins TRBV9 to TRBJ2-7, with TRBD2 identical over 14 bases. The CDR3 has 18 amino acids. The ends lost 4 bases at V and 6 bases at J; junction bases unmatched: 15. CDR1 is SGDLS and CDR2 is YYNGEE in the germline V gene. For the CDR3, the DNA is TGTGCCAGCAGCCCTTATGGCCCCGGGACTAGCGGGAGAAGCGAGCAGTACTTC. As protein: CASSPYGPGTSGRSEQYF.

In DNA form, the CDR3 reads TGCGCCAGCAGCCAAGGCTACAGGGAGTTGTTCACCGGGGAGCTGTTTTTT. Protein sequence: CASSQGYRELFTGELFF. This chain connects TRBV4-1 to TRBJ2-2; TRBD1 is a possible D gene (6 bases). Per germline, CDR1 MGHRA and CDR2 YSYEKL. Trimming stripped 1 base from V and 4 bases from J, with 16 bases between. The CDR3 contains 17 residues.

CDR3 loop: CASSGNRGLYNEQFF. CDR3 nucleotides: TGTGCCAGCAGCGGGAACAGGGGCCTCTACAATGAGCAGTTCTTC. The J gene is TRBJ2-1, the V gene TRBV12-3 or TRBV12-4; TRBD1 matches at 7 bases. The CDR3 is 15 amino acids. Trimming removed 6 bases from V and 3 bases from J; junction bases left unmatched: 8.

The chain uses TRBV2 and TRBJ2-3; possibly TRBD2 for D (5 bases). This CDR3 contains 14 residues. Germline CDR1 and CDR2: SNHLY and FYNNEI. Trimming shortened V by 6 bases and J by 8 bases, and 18 bases separated the two germline ends. The CDR3 spells CASSYGGGLGTQYF. As DNA, the CDR3 is TGTGCCAGCAGCTACGGAGGCGGGTTAGGTACGCAGTATTTT.

This clonotype has a count of ten or more. The chain combines TRBV27 with TRBJ2-1, with 10 bases fitting TRBD2. Germline-derived CDR1 and CDR2 are MNHEY and SMNVEV (reference sequence). The J segment lost 2 bases and the V segment lost 6 bases, leaving 1 base of the junction unmatched. This CDR3 contains 14 residues. The CDR3 sequence: CASRLAGTYNEQFF. The CDR3 DNA sequence: TGTGCCAGCAGACTAGCGGGAACCTACAATGAGCAGTTCTTC.

V gene TRBV5-1 combines with J gene TRBJ2-1; 11 nucleotides match TRBD2. This CDR3 has 16 amino acids. Trimming at V came to 0 bases and at J to 7 bases, leaving 6 bases not matched to a gene. Per the germline V gene, CDR1 is SGHRS and CDR2 is YFSETQ. The CDR3: CASSLGPGLAVNEQFF. The CDR3 DNA reads as TGCGCCAGCAGCTTGGGACCGGGACTAGCGGTAAATGAGCAGTTCTTC.

At least ten counts were recorded for this clonotype. V usage is TRBV9 and J usage is TRBJ2-1, with D possibly matching TRBD2 (5 bases). This CDR3 contains 16 residues. Germline-derived CDR1 and CDR2 are SGDLS and YYNGEE. The V gene lost 3 bases and the J gene lost 7 bases, with 20 bases spanning the gap. CDR3 nucleotide sequence: TGTGCCAGCAGCGAACCTATCCCGGGATCTAGGAATGAGCAGTTCTTC. This encodes CASSEPIPGSRNEQFF. Looking up the rest from reference TRBV9 and TRBJ2-1 gives the full variable domain: DSGVTQTPKHLITATGQRVTLRCSPRSGDLSVYWYQQSLDQGLQFLIQYYNGEERAKGNILERFSAQQFPDLHSELNLSSLELGDSALYFCASSEPIPGSRNEQFFGPGTRLTVL.

The table lists this clonotype with a few counts. The V and J genes are TRBV10-3 and TRBJ2-7, with 8 bases matching TRBD2. V was pared by 3 bases and J by 0 bases, with 4 bases of the junction left unmatched. CDR3 size: 15 residues. The germline V gene encodes CDR1 ENHRY and CDR2 SYGVKD. The CDR3 sequence: CAISDPSGSSYEQYF. CDR3 nucleotide sequence: TGTGCCATCAGTGATCCAAGCGGGAGCTCCTACGAGCAGTACTTC.

About this clonotype: One junction end does not reproduce the germline sequence, and a read error may be involved. This rearrangement joins TRBV7-9 to TRBJ2-3; weak D call: TRBD1 (6 bases). The CDR3 sequence is 15 residues long. Germline assignment: CDR1 SEHNR and CDR2 FQNEAQ (reference sequence). CDR3 protein: CASSFSGAGTDMQYF. CDR3 DNA: TGTGCCAGCAGCTTCTCAGGGGCCGGCACAGATATGCAGTATTTT.

Here the CDR3 reads CASSFYRAGGPETQYF. The CDR3 bases are TGTGCCAGCAGTTTCTACAGAGCGGGGGGTCCAGAGACCCAGTACTTC. The chain has TRBV12-3 or TRBV12-4 and TRBJ2-5; 9 nucleotides agree with TRBD2. This CDR3 is built from 16 residues. The trim removed 3 bases at V and 4 bases at J, leaving 9 bases unmatched.

In this sample, this clonotype turned up a few times. This sequence joins TRBV27 and TRBJ1-5; D gene uncertain. Germline loops: CDR1 MNHEY, CDR2 SMNVEV (reference sequence). The V gene lost 2 bases and the J gene lost 4 bases, with 6 bases spanning the gap. The CDR3 sequence is 13 residues long. CDR3: CASSLIWNQPQHF. Written as DNA, the CDR3 is TGTGCCAGCAGTTTAATATGGAATCAGCCCCAGCATTTT.

Points on this clonotype: Given a much more abundant clone one base away, this may be a read error. The rearrangement joins TRBV7-9 to TRBJ1-1, with D unresolved. The CDR3 sequence is 14 residues long. V was pared by 8 bases and J by 1 base, with 14 bases between. CDR1 and CDR2 (germline): SEHNR, FQNEAQ (reference sequence). The CDR3 is CASGPGGANTEAFF. CDR3 DNA sequence: TGTGCCAGCGGCCCCGGAGGAGCGAACACTGAAGCTTTCTTT. Drawing the rest from reference TRBV7-9 and TRBJ1-1, the complete variable domain is DTGVSQNPRHKITKRGQNVTFRCDPISEHNRLYWYRQTLGQGPEFLTYFQNEAQLEKSRLLSDRFSAERPKGSFSTLEIQRTEQGDSAMYLCASGPGGANTEAFFGQGTRLTVV.